Each of the 21 T cell receptor beta chains below was sequenced from the same sample in a study of cytomegalovirus exposure and HLA in healthy donors. The primer mix had 60 Vbeta and 13 Jbeta primers. Clones were sequenced by immunoSEQ multiplex PCR, and TCRdb holds only the in-frame ones, with some missing. The table has fewer than 180,000 clones, about 60% seen once. Sequencing input: PBMCs. These receptors were collected from a woman aged 55 to 70 in good health and CMV-seropositive.

The count of this clone is one. The CDR3 DNA reads as TGTGCCAGCAGTCCAGGGGTGGGCAATCAGCCCCAGCATTTT. Encoded protein: CASSPGVGNQPQHF. The chain couples TRBV6-5 to TRBJ1-5; maybe TRBD1 (6 bases). Germline CDR1 is MNHEY and CDR2 is SVGAGI. CDR3 length equals 14 residues. V was pared by 5 bases and J by 2 bases, with 10 bases between.

This clone was observed a single time. The rearrangement joins TRBV11-2 to TRBJ1-1; D possibly corresponds to TRBD1 (5 bases). V was pared by 9 bases and J by 4 bases, with 12 bases between. Germline CDR1 SGHAT, CDR2 FQNNGV. The CDR3 contains 12 residues. The CDR3 is CASRGGGTEAFF. CDR3 bases: TGTGCCAGTCGCGGGGGGGGCACTGAAGCTTTCTTT.

The chain couples TRBV6-5 to TRBJ2-7, with TRBD1 matching 11 bases. The germline V gene encodes CDR1 MNHEY and CDR2 SVGAGI. Trimming cost V 2 bases and J 5 bases; bases outside gene matches: 8. The CDR3 loop spans 16 amino acids. The CDR3 loop is CASSYTPGTGGDEQYF. The CDR3 region has the DNA TGTGCCAGCAGTTACACCCCCGGGACAGGGGGGGACGAGCAGTACTTC.

This clone was seen only once. Additional DNA sequences in this sample encode the identical CDR3. V is TRBV9 and J is TRBJ2-6, with D tentatively TRBD1 (6 bases). The CDR3 runs 19 residues. V was clipped by 3 bases and J by 4 bases, with 23 bases between them. Per germline, CDR1 SGDLS and CDR2 YYNGEE. Written as DNA, the CDR3 is TGTGCCAGCAGCGCAACCGGGACAATTACGTACTCCGGGGCCAACGTCCTGACTTTC. As protein: CASSATGTITYSGANVLTF.

The rearrangement uses TRBV5-4 and TRBJ2-7; TRBD1 might be the D (5 bases). CDR1 is SGHNT and CDR2 is YYREEE in the germline V gene (reference sequence). This CDR3 has 13 amino acids. V was trimmed by 2 bases and J by 2 bases, leaving 8 bases between them. The CDR3 protein is CASSFKGTYEQYF. Here the CDR3 DNA reads TGTGCCAGCAGCTTTAAGGGGACCTACGAGCAGTACTTC.

The chain uses TRBV4-1 and TRBJ2-1, with D perhaps matching TRBD1 (6 bases). V was pared by 4 bases and J by 7 bases, with 8 bases between. The CDR3 totals 12 residues. Per germline, CDR1 MGHRA and CDR2 YSYEKL. As DNA, the CDR3 is TGCGCCAGCAGCCCGCAGGGGAATGAGCAGTTCTTC. It translates to CASSPQGNEQFF.

This clone was seen a handful of times. Written as DNA, the CDR3 is TGTGCCATCAGCGAGAGTAGGATGGAGGAAAAACTGTTTTTT. This sequence encodes CAISESRMEEKLFF. The V and J genes are TRBV10-3 and TRBJ1-4; no definite D call. Germline V lookup: CDR1 ENHRY, CDR2 SYGVKD. The ends were cut back, 6 bases at V and 8 bases at J, with 16 bases in the middle. The CDR3 spans 14 residues.

The gene calls are TRBV28 and TRBJ1-5; 8 bases align to TRBD1. Trimming removed 5 bases from V and 1 base from J; junction bases left unmatched: 10. The V gene's germline CDR1 is MDHEN and CDR2 SYDVKM. This CDR3 region has 17 residues. As DNA, the CDR3 is TGTGCCAGCAGTAACCTACCCAGGGGGCGGAGCAATCAGCCCCAGCATTTT. Translating it yields CASSNLPRGRSNQPQHF.

The chain has TRBV7-9 and TRBJ1-4; TRBD1 is a possible D gene (5 bases). Germline CDR1 reads SEHNR; CDR2 reads FQNEAQ (reference sequence). The CDR3 totals 12 residues. The CDR3 loop reads CSIWGGDEKLFF. CDR3 bases: TGTTCCATCTGGGGGGGGGATGAAAAACTGTTTTTT. Variable domain in full (rest from reference TRBV7-9 and TRBJ1-4): DTGVSQNPRHKITKRGQNVTFRCDPISEHNRLYWYRQTLGQGPEFLTYFQNEAQLEKSRLLSDRFSAERPKGSFSTLEIQRTEQGDSAMYLCSIWGGDEKLFFGSGTQLSVL.

The chain carries TRBV28 and TRBJ2-5; D is possibly TRBD1 (6 bases). CDR1 and CDR2 from the germline V gene are MDHEN and SYDVKM. V was clipped by 6 bases and J by 5 bases, with 19 bases between them. The CDR3 contains 15 residues. The CDR3 spells CASSRGSTKRETQYF. CDR3 DNA: TGTGCCAGCAGCAGGGGCTCCACCAAGAGGGAGACCCAGTACTTC.

This clone was seen a handful of times. The rearrangement joins TRBV9 to TRBJ2-1; no clear D. The germline V gene has CDR1 SGDLS and CDR2 YYNGEE. The CDR3 has 13 amino acids. Trimming removed 0 bases at V and 5 bases at J, with 6 bases between. CDR3 residues: CASSVAGNNEQFF. The CDR3 DNA is TGTGCCAGCAGCGTAGCAGGCAACAATGAGCAGTTCTTC.

This clone has just one count. This sequence joins TRBV6-5 and TRBJ2-5, with 8 bases aligning to TRBD1. Trimming cost V 0 bases and J 11 bases; bases outside gene matches: 8. This CDR3 is built from 14 residues. The germline CDR1 and CDR2 sequences are MNHEY and SVGAGI. The CDR3 DNA reads TGTGCCAGCAGTTACTCCGCCAGGGGGCGAGAGCAGTACTTC. Protein sequence: CASSYSARGREQYF.

The sample holds one count of this clone. This chain uses TRBV7-2 with TRBJ1-2; D perhaps matches TRBD1 (5 bases). This CDR3 region has 15 residues. V shed 3 bases and J shed 4 bases, with 15 bases lying between them. In germline, CDR1 is SGHTA, CDR2 FQGNSA. The CDR3 DNA reads TGTGCCAGCAGCTTTAAGGGGATGGTTGGCTATGGCTACACCTTC. Its translation is CASSFKGMVGYGYTF.

The chain carries TRBV4-2 and TRBJ2-1, with TRBD2 identical over 14 bases. The CDR3 has 18 residues. Germline V gene lookup returns CDR1 LGHNA and CDR2 YNFKEQ. Trimming at V came to 3 bases and at J to 0 bases, leaving 4 bases not matched to a gene. CDR3: CASSQAGTSGSSYNEQFF. The CDR3 DNA reads TGTGCCAGCAGCCAGGCTGGGACTAGCGGGAGCTCCTACAATGAGCAGTTCTTC.

This clone has more than one count but fewer than ten. In DNA form, the CDR3 reads TGCGCCAGCAGCGCCGGGACAGGGGGGCCGGAGACCCAGTACTTC. Translated, it gives CASSAGTGGPETQYF. The V gene is TRBV5-1, the J gene TRBJ2-5, with 11 bases aligning to TRBD1. Germline trimming cut 4 bases from V and 5 bases from J; bases unmatched to any gene: 7. Per the germline V gene, CDR1 is SGHRS and CDR2 is YFSETQ. CDR3 length: 15 amino acids.

The CDR3 nucleotides read TGTGCCAGCAGTTCCGGGAGTGGGTACGAGCAGTACTTC. Protein: CASSSGSGYEQYF. This chain connects TRBV28 to TRBJ2-7; maybe TRBD2 (6 bases). The V gene lost 4 bases and the J gene lost 4 bases, with 11 bases spanning the gap. The CDR3 has 13 residues. The V gene's germline CDR1 is MDHEN and CDR2 SYDVKM.

The rearrangement uses TRBV7-9 and TRBJ1-1; TRBD1 matches 8 bases. The CDR3 extends over 14 amino acids. Germline values: CDR1 SEHNR, CDR2 FQNEAQ (reference sequence). The J segment lost 2 bases and the V segment lost 5 bases, leaving 4 bases of the junction unmatched. The CDR3 DNA is TGTGCCAGCAGCAGGGGACAGGTAAACACTGAAGCTTTCTTT. Translated, it gives CASSRGQVNTEAFF.

V and J are TRBV14 and TRBJ2-1; the match to TRBD2 covers 7 bases. The J segment lost 7 bases and the V segment lost 4 bases, leaving 16 bases of the junction unmatched. The CDR3 covers 17 residues. The germline V gene encodes CDR1 SGHDN and CDR2 FVKESK. This CDR3 is CASSPPPGTIYRNEQFF. CDR3 nucleotides: TGTGCCAGCAGCCCCCCACCCGGGACTATATACCGGAATGAGCAGTTCTTC.

The table lists this clone with a few counts. The genes are TRBV6-1 and TRBJ1-1, with unresolved D. The CDR3 runs to 11 residues. Trimming shortened V by 7 bases and J by 5 bases, and 8 bases separated the two germline ends. Germline V gene data show CDR1 as MNHNS and CDR2 as SASEGT. CDR3 protein: CASTRRTEAFF. Written as DNA, the CDR3 is TGTGCCAGCACCCGGCGGACTGAAGCTTTCTTT.

The V gene is TRBV30, the J gene TRBJ1-6, with 7 bases aligning to TRBD1. V lost 0 bases and J lost 7; bases outside the gene matches: 6. Germline lookup yields CDR1 GTSNPN and CDR2 SVGIG (reference sequence). This CDR3 comprises 15 residues. The CDR3 loop is CAWSVQGTRNSPLHF. Written as DNA, the CDR3 is TGTGCCTGGAGTGTACAGGGGACAAGGAATTCACCCCTCCACTTT.

For this clone: Other DNA sequences in this sample translate to the same CDR3. CDR3 loop: CSVRLASDTQYF. The CDR3 DNA follows: TGCAGCGTCAGACTAGCCTCAGATACGCAGTATTTT. V usage is TRBV29-1 and J usage is TRBJ2-3; 7 nucleotides line up with TRBD2. The CDR3 length is 12 residues. CDR1 is SQVTM, CDR2 ANQGSEA, per germline. V lost 6 bases to trimming and J lost 4 bases; unmatched junction nucleotides: 4.